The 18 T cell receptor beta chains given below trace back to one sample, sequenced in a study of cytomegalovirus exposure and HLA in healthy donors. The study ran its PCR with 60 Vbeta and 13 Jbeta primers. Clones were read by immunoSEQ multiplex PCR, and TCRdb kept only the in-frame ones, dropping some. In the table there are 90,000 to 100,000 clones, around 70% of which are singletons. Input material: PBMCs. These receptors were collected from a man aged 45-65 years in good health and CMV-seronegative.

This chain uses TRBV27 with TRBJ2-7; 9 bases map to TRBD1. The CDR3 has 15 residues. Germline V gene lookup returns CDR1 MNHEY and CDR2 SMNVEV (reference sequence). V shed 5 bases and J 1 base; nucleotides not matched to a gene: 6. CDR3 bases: TGTGCCAGCAGTCCGGGGACAGGGCTATCCTACGAGCAGTACTTC. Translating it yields CASSPGTGLSYEQYF.

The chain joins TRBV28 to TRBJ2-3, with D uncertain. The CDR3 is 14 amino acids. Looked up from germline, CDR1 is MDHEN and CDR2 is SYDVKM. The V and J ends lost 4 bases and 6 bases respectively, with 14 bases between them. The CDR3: CASSSSDNPDTQYF. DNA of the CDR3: TGTGCCAGCAGTTCCTCCGACAATCCTGATACGCAGTATTTT. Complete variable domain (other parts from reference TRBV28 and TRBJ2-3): DVKVTQSSRYLVKRTGEKVFLECVQDMDHENMFWYRQDPGLGLRLIYFSYDVKMKEKGDIPEGYSVSREKKERFSLILESASTNQTSMYLCASSSSDNPDTQYFGPGTRLTVL.

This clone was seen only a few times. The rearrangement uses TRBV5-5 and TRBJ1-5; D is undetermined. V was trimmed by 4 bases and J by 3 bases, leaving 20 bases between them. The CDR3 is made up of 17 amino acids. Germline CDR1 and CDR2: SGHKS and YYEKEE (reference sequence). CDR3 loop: CASSASTTGGVNQPQHF. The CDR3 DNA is TGTGCCAGCAGCGCGAGCACGACGGGAGGAGTCAATCAGCCCCAGCATTTT.

This chain's CDR3 is CASSQDRGYYEQYF. The CDR3 DNA follows: TGTGCCAGCAGCCAGGACAGGGGCTACTACGAGCAGTACTTC. The chain recombines TRBV7-8 with TRBJ2-7; TRBD1 agrees at 9 bases. J was trimmed by 3 bases and V by 5 bases; bases with no gene match: 5. Per the germline V gene, CDR1 is SGHVS and CDR2 is FQNEAQ. This CDR3 region has 14 residues.

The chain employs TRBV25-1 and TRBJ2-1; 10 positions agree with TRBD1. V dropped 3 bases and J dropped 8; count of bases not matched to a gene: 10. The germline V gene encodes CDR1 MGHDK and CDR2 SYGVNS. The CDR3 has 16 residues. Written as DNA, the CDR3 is TGTGCCAGCAGTGACCAAAACGGGACAGGGGAAGATGAGCAGTTCTTC. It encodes CASSDQNGTGEDEQFF.

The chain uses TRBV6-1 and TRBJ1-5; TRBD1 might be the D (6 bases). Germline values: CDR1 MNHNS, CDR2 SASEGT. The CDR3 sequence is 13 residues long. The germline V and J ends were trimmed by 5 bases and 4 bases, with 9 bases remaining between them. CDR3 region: CASSRQVNQPQHF. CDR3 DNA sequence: TGTGCCAGCAGTAGACAGGTAAATCAGCCCCAGCATTTT.

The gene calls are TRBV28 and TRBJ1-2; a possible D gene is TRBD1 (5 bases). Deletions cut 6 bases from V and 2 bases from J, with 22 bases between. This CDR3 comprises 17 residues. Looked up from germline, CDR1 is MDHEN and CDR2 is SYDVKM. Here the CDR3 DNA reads TGTGCCAGCAGCCCATCAGTCGGAGGGCGGGGGAACTATGGCTACACCTTC. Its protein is CASSPSVGGRGNYGYTF.

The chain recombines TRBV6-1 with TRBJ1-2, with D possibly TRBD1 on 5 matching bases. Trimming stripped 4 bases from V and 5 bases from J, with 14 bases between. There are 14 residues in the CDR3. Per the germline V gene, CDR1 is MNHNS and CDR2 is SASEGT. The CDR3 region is CASSVGGGGYGYTF. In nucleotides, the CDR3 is TGTGCCAGCAGTGTCGGGGGGGGAGGATATGGCTACACCTTC.

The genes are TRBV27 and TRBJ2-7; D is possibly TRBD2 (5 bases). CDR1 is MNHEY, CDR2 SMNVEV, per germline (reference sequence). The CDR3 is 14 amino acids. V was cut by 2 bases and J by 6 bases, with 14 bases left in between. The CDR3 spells CASSLATQGSEQYF. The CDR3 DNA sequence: TGTGCCAGCAGTTTAGCTACCCAAGGGAGCGAGCAGTACTTC.

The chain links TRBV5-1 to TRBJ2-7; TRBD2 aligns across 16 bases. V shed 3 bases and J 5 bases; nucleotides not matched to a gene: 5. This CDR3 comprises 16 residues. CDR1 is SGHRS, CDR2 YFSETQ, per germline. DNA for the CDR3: TGCGCCAGCAGCTACGGGACTAGCGGGAGGGCCGACGAGCAGTACTTC. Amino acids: CASSYGTSGRADEQYF.

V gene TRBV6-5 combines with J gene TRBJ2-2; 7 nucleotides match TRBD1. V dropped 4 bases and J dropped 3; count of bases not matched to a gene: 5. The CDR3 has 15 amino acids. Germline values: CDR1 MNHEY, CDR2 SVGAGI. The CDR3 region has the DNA TGTGCCAGCAGTTCCGGGACAGATTACACCGGGGAGCTGTTTTTT. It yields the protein CASSSGTDYTGELFF.

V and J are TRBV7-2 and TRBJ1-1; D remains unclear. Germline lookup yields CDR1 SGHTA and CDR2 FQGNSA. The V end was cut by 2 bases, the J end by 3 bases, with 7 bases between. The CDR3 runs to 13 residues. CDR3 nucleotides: TGTGCCAGCAGCTTATCACAGTACACTGAAGCTTTCTTT. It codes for CASSLSQYTEAFF. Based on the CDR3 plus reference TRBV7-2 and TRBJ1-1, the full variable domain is GAGVSQSPSNKVTEKGKDVELRCDPISGHTALYWYRQSLGQGLEFLIYFQGNSAPDKSGLPSDRFSAERTGGSVSTLTIQRTQQEDSAVYLCASSLSQYTEAFFGQGTRLTVV.

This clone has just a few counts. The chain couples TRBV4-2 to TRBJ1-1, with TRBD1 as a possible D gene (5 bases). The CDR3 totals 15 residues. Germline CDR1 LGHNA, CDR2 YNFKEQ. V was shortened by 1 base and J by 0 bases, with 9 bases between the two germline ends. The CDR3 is CASSQVGGLNTEAFF. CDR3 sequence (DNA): TGTGCCAGCAGCCAAGTTGGGGGGTTGAACACTGAAGCTTTCTTT.

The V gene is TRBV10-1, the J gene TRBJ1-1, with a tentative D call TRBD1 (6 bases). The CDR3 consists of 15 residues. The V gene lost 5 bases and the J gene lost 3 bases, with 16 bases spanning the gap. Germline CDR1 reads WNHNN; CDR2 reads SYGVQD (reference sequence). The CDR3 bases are TGCGCCAGCAGTTCAACACAGGGTGGGGACACTGAAGCTTTCTTT. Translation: CASSSTQGGDTEAFF.

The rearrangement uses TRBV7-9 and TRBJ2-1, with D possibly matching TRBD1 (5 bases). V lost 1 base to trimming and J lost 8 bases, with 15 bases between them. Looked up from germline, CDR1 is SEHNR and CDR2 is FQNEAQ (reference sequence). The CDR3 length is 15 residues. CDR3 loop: CASSLVDGQGYEQFF. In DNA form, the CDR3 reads TGTGCCAGCAGCTTAGTGGACGGCCAGGGATATGAGCAGTTCTTC.

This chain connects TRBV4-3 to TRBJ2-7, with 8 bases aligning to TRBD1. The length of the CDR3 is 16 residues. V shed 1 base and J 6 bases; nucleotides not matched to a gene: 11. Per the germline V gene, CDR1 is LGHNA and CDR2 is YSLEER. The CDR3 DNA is TGCGCCAGCAGCCAAGGGACAGGGCTACTCCTGGGCGAGCAGTACTTC. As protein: CASSQGTGLLLGEQYF.

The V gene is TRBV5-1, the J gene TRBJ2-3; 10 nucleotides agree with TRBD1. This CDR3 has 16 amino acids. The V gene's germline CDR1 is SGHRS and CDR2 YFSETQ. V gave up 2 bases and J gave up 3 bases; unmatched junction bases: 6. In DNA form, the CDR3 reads TGCGCCAGCAGCTTTGGGACGGGACAGGGGACAGATACGCAGTATTTT. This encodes CASSFGTGQGTDTQYF.

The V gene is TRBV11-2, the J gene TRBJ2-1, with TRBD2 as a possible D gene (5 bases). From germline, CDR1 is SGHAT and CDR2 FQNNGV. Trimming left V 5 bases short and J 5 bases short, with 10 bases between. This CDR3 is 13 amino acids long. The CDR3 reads CASSHGNDNEQFF. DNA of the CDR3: TGTGCCAGCAGCCACGGGAATGACAATGAGCAGTTCTTC.